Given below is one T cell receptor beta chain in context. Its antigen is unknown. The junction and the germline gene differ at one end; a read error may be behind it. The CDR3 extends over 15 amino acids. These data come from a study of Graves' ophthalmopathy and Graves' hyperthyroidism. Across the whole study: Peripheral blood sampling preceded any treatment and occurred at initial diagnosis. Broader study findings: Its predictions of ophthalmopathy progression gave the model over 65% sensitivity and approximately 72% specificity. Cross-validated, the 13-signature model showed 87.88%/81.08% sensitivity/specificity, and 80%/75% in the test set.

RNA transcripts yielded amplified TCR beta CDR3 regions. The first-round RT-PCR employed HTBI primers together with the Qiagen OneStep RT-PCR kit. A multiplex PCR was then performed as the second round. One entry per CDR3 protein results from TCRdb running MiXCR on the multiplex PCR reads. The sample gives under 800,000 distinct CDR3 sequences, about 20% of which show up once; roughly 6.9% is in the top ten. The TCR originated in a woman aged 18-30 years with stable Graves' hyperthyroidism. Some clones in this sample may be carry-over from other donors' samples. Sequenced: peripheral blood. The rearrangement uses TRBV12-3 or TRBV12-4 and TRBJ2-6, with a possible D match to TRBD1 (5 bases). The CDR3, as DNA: TGTGCCAGCAGTTTTGGAAGCTCTGGGGCCAACGTCCAGACTTTC. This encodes CASSFGSSGANVQTF.